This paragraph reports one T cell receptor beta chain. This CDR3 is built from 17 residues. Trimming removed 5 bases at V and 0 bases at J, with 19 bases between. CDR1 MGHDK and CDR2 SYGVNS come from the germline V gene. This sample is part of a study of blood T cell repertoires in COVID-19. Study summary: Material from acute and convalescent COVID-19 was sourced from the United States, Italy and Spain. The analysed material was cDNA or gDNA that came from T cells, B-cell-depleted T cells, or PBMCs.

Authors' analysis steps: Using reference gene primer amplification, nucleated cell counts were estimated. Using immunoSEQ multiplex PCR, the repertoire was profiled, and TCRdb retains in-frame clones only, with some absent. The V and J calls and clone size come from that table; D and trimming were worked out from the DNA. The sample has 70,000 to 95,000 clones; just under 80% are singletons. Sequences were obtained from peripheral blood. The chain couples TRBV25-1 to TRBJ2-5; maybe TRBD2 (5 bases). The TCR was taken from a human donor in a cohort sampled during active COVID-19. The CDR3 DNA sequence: TGTGCCAGCAGTTCCCTGGAGGCAGGAAAGTACCAAGAGACCCAGTACTTC. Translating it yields CASSSLEAGKYQETQYF.